One sample yielded the 7 T cell receptor beta chains listed below, sequenced in a study of T cells in Graves' hyperthyroidism and ophthalmopathy. The investigators amplified TCR beta CDR3 regions from RNA transcripts. The primer set for the first-round RT-PCR of the TCR CDR3 was HTBI. TCRdb independently ran MiXCR on the multiplex PCR reads; one entry per CDR3 protein. Seen here are some 400,000 distinct CDR3 sequences, around 14% observed once, and the top ten hold roughly 11%. Sequenced input: blood. The receptors derive from a woman aged 60-75 years with Graves' hyperthyroidism.

The CDR3 sequence: CASSTPGGSTDTQYF. In DNA form, the CDR3 reads TGTGCCAGTAGTACTCCCGGGGGTAGCACAGATACGCAGTATTTT. The genes are TRBV19 and TRBJ2-3; a weak D match, TRBD2 (6 bases). Germline-derived CDR1 and CDR2 are LNHDA and SQIVND (reference sequence). The CDR3 runs to 15 residues. Trimming cost V 4 bases and J 0 bases, with 11 bases left between them.

The chain recombines TRBV11-1 with TRBJ1-1; TRBD1 matches at 9 bases. The ends lost 5 bases at V and 5 bases at J; junction bases unmatched: 3. This CDR3 has 13 residues. Germline assignment: CDR1 SGHAT and CDR2 FQDESV (reference sequence). CDR3 sequence (DNA): TGTGCCAGCAGCGCCGACAGGGGGACTGAAGCTTTCTTT. The encoded protein is CASSADRGTEAFF.

The chain is built from TRBV4-1 and TRBJ1-1; D remains unclear. Trimming shortened V by 1 base and J by 4 bases, and 7 bases separated the two germline ends. From germline, CDR1 is MGHRA and CDR2 YSYEKL. This CDR3 spans 13 amino acids. DNA of the CDR3: TGCGCCAGCAGCCAAGGGGGTTTCACTGAAGCTTTCTTT. It is translated as CASSQGGFTEAFF.

This clonotype was recorded at least ten times. The chain has TRBV9 and TRBJ2-3; D is perhaps TRBD2 (5 bases). The V and J ends lost 4 bases and 2 bases respectively, with 11 bases between them. Germline CDR1 reads SGDLS; CDR2 reads YYNGEE. The CDR3 extends over 14 amino acids. CDR3 loop: CASSFSENTDTQYF. As DNA, the CDR3 is TGTGCCAGCAGCTTTAGCGAGAACACAGATACGCAGTATTTT.

This clonotype has only a few counts. The chain joins TRBV27 to TRBJ2-7, with D possibly TRBD1 on 8 matching bases. V lost 4 bases and J lost 9, with 19 bases in between. This CDR3 has 14 residues. The germline gives CDR1 MNHEY, CDR2 SMNVEV (reference sequence). CDR3 region: CASSSVQGGFVQYF. The DNA of the CDR3 is TGTGCCAGCAGTTCGGTACAGGGGGGGTTTGTGCAGTACTTC.

This clonotype was counted a few times. The chain joins TRBV28 to TRBJ2-3, with D tentatively TRBD2 (7 bases). V lost 3 bases, J lost 4 bases, and 17 bases lay in between. In germline, CDR1 is MDHEN, CDR2 SYDVKM. The CDR3 is made up of 16 amino acids. For the CDR3, the DNA is TGTGCCAGCAGTTTGGGGGGGGGGGCGGGGCCAGATACGCAGTATTTT. Amino acid sequence: CASSLGGGAGPDTQYF. The whole variable domain, filled in from reference TRBV28 and TRBJ2-3, reads DVKVTQSSRYLVKRTGEKVFLECVQDMDHENMFWYRQDPGLGLRLIYFSYDVKMKEKGDIPEGYSVSREKKERFSLILESASTNQTSMYLCASSLGGGAGPDTQYFGPGTRLTVL.

Here the CDR3 DNA reads TGTGCCACCGAACCGATCTATGGCTACACCTTC. Protein product: CATEPIYGYTF. V is TRBV24-1 and J is TRBJ1-2, with no clear D. The V and J ends lost 9 bases and 4 bases respectively, with 8 bases between them. This CDR3 is 11 amino acids long. CDR1 and CDR2 from the germline V gene are KGHDR and SFDVKD.